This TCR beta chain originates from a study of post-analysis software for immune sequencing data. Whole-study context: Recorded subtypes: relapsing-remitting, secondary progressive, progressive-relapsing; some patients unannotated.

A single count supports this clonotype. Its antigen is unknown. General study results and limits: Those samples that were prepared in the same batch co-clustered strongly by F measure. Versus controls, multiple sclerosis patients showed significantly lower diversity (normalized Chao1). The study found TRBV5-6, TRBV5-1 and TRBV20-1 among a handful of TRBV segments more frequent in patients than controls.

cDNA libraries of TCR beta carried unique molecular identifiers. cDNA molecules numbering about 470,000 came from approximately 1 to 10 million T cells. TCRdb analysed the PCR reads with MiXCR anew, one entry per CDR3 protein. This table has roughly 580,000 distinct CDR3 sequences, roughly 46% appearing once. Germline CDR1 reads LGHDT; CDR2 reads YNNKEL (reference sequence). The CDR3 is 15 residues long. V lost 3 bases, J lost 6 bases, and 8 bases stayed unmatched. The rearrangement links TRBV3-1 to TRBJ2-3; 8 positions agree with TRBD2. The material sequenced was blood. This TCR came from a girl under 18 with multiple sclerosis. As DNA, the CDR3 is TGTGCCAGCAGCCAGCCGGGAGGGCTATTGGATACGCAGTATTTT. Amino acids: CASSQPGGLLDTQYF.